A single sample gave rise to the 32 T cell receptor beta chains below, sequenced in a study of shared T cell receptors in the human thymus (dated by TCRdb to the early 2020s). Receptors were amplified or captured by the immunoSEQ multiplex PCR assay. Here the immuneACCESS table is served through TCRdb, limited to in-frame sequences with V and J called. Missing clones are a known gap in these copies; in checked studies unresolved V genes cover under half, and the rest lacks a known reason. This sample lists about 660,000 clones; around 87% were detected once. Clones ranked in the top ten supply 0.0094% of the sample. The sample was also linked to a second study, of human thymus T cells.

The sequencing input was thymocytes. These receptors were collected from a boy under two years old with a congenital heart defect. Donor details come from another sample of the same person, matched by shared clones.

The chain recombines TRBV7-9 with TRBJ2-2; 7 positions agree with TRBD1. V shed 6 bases, J shed 1 base, and the junction held 5 bases outside the gene matches. Germline V gene sequence: CDR1 SEHNR, CDR2 FQNEAQ (reference sequence). The CDR3 runs to 15 residues. The CDR3 here is CASRKRTGNTGELFF. CDR3 coding DNA: TGTGCCAGCAGAAAGAGGACAGGGAACACCGGGGAGCTGTTTTTT. The whole variable domain, filled in from reference TRBV7-9 and TRBJ2-2, reads DTGVSQNPRHKITKRGQNVTFRCDPISEHNRLYWYRQTLGQGPEFLTYFQNEAQLEKSRLLSDRFSAERPKGSFSTLEIQRTEQGDSAMYLCASRKRTGNTGELFFGEGSRLTVL.

V is TRBV5-1 and J is TRBJ1-2, with D hard to call. The V and J ends lost 0 bases and 4 bases respectively, with 16 bases between them. In germline, CDR1 is SGHRS, CDR2 YFSETQ. The CDR3 totals 16 residues. CDR3 sequence (DNA): TGCGCCAGCAGCTTGGACCTACCTAAAATTTCCTATGGCTACACCTTC. Its protein product is CASSLDLPKISYGYTF. Looking up the rest from reference TRBV5-1 and TRBJ1-2 gives the full variable domain: KAGVTQTPRYLIKTRGQQVTLSCSPISGHRSVSWYQQTPGQGLQFLFEYFSETQRNKGNFPGRFSGRQFSNSRSEMNVSTLELGDSALYLCASSLDLPKISYGYTFGSGTRLTVV.

CDR3 in amino acids: CASSDRTSGGPSGELFF. The CDR3 nucleotides are TGTGCCAGCAGTGATCGTACTAGCGGGGGGCCATCAGGGGAGCTGTTTTTT. This sequence joins TRBV6-4 and TRBJ2-2, with TRBD2 identical over 12 bases. CDR1 MRHNA and CDR2 SNTAGT come from the germline V gene. CDR3 length equals 17 residues. V lost 3 bases to trimming and J lost 8 bases; unmatched junction nucleotides: 10.

This chain uses TRBV5-4 with TRBJ1-4; 9 positions match TRBD1. Trimming took 5 bases from V and 4 from J; bases not matched to a gene: 6. Germline V lookup: CDR1 SGHNT, CDR2 YYREEE (reference sequence). The CDR3 runs 15 residues. The CDR3 bases are TGTGCCAGCAGGGATGGGACAGGGCATAATGAAAAACTGTTTTTT. Its translation: CASRDGTGHNEKLFF.

The rearrangement uses TRBV7-2 and TRBJ2-2; a weak D match, TRBD1 (6 bases). Germline V CDR1 and CDR2: SGHTA, FQGNSA. The CDR3 runs to 13 residues. Trimming stripped 6 bases from V and 6 bases from J, with 11 bases between. CDR3 residues: CASSAGAAGELFF. CDR3 nucleotides: TGTGCCAGCAGTGCAGGGGCGGCCGGGGAGCTGTTTTTT.

This clone was counted between two and nine times. The CDR3 protein is CASSFSAGRYKSNQPQHF. In DNA form, the CDR3 reads TGTGCCAGCAGTTTCTCCGCAGGGCGATACAAATCCAATCAGCCCCAGCATTTT. The chain joins TRBV28 to TRBJ1-5; a weak D match, TRBD1 (5 bases). Trimming pared 3 bases from V and 3 bases from J, leaving 21 bases between. Germline values: CDR1 MDHEN, CDR2 SYDVKM. This CDR3 region has 18 residues.

The chain combines TRBV5-1 with TRBJ2-7; weak D call: TRBD1 (5 bases). V was clipped by 0 bases and J by 1 base, with 11 bases between them. Germline V CDR1 and CDR2: SGHRS, YFSETQ. The CDR3 covers 15 residues. CDR3 protein: CASSLASGKSYEQYF. The CDR3 DNA reads as TGCGCCAGCAGCTTGGCCTCAGGGAAGTCCTACGAGCAGTACTTC.

This clone was picked up one time. The rearrangement links TRBV5-4 to TRBJ2-3, with TRBD2 identical over 8 bases. The ends lost 5 bases at V and 2 bases at J; junction bases unmatched: 16. From germline, CDR1 is SGHNT and CDR2 YYREEE (reference sequence). The CDR3 covers 18 residues. In DNA form, the CDR3 reads TGTGCCAGCAGTCATCTTCGACTAGCGCGGGGGGCCACAGATACGCAGTATTTT. Its protein product is CASSHLRLARGATDTQYF. Supplemented by reference TRBV5-4 and TRBJ2-3, the full variable domain reads ETGVTQSPTHLIKTRGQQVTLRCSSQSGHNTVSWYQQALGQGPQFIFQYYREEENGRGNFPPRFSGLQFPNYSSELNVNALELDDSALYLCASSHLRLARGATDTQYFGPGTRLTVL.

The V and J genes are TRBV30 and TRBJ2-2, with D perhaps TRBD2 (6 bases). The germline gives CDR1 GTSNPN, CDR2 SVGIG (reference sequence). The CDR3 loop spans 18 amino acids. With 5 bases removed from V and 4 bases from J, the gap between germline ends came to 26 bases. CDR3 protein: CAWGWDFHRGKGTGELFF. In DNA form, the CDR3 reads TGTGCCTGGGGGTGGGACTTCCATCGTGGTAAAGGCACCGGGGAGCTGTTTTTT.

This chain joins TRBV11-1 and TRBJ2-3; 9 nucleotides match TRBD2. The CDR3 sequence is 15 residues long. CDR1 is SGHAT, CDR2 FQDESV, per germline (reference sequence). J gave up 7 bases and V 1 base, and 6 bases lay outside the gene matches. CDR3 coding DNA: TGTGCCAGCAGCTTAGGTGGGACTAGCCCGAATACGCAGTATTTT. This encodes CASSLGGTSPNTQYF.

This rearrangement joins TRBV4-3 to TRBJ2-2, with a weak D call TRBD2 (6 bases). V lost 0 bases, J lost 2 bases, and 16 bases lay in between. The V gene's germline CDR1 is LGHNA and CDR2 YSLEER. The CDR3 has 18 residues. The CDR3 spells CASSQDGLSRGNTGELFF. As DNA, the CDR3 is TGCGCCAGCAGCCAAGATGGACTATCGAGGGGTAACACCGGGGAGCTGTTTTTT.

The chain is built from TRBV28 and TRBJ1-1; 8 bases are shared with TRBD1. Per germline, CDR1 MDHEN and CDR2 SYDVKM. The CDR3 sequence is 15 residues long. Trimming cost V 5 bases and J 6 bases; bases outside gene matches: 11. In DNA form, the CDR3 reads TGTGCCAGCAGTGTAACCGGGGACAGGCCGTCTGAAGCTTTCTTT. Protein product: CASSVTGDRPSEAFF.

The J gene is TRBJ1-5, the V gene TRBV27, with D possibly TRBD1 on 5 matching bases. The V gene lost 6 bases and the J gene lost 4 bases, with 7 bases spanning the gap. The CDR3 is 12 residues long. Germline CDR1 and CDR2: MNHEY and SMNVEV (reference sequence). The DNA for the CDR3 is TGTGCCAGCAGGGACAAAAATCAGCCCCAGCATTTT. Translated: CASRDKNQPQHF.

This rearrangement joins TRBV28 to TRBJ1-1; perhaps TRBD1 as D (6 bases). CDR3 length: 18 amino acids. The V and J ends lost 3 bases and 2 bases respectively, with 22 bases between them. The germline V gene has CDR1 MDHEN and CDR2 SYDVKM. The CDR3 spells CASSFWVGTTLTNTEAFF. CDR3 nucleotides: TGTGCCAGCAGTTTTTGGGTGGGGACAACTCTGACAAACACTGAAGCTTTCTTT.

The rearrangement uses TRBV5-4 and TRBJ2-1; 11 bases are a match to TRBD2. With 9 bases clipped from V and 8 bases from J, the junction kept 13 bases outside the gene matches. From germline, CDR1 is SGHNT and CDR2 YYREEE (reference sequence). The CDR3 totals 15 residues. This chain's CDR3 is CATIDTSGSNDEQFF. For the CDR3, the DNA is TGTGCCACTATTGACACTAGCGGGAGTAATGATGAGCAGTTCTTC.

Only one count was recorded for this clone. The gene calls are TRBV13 and TRBJ2-3, with 14 bases matching TRBD2. The CDR3 length is 18 residues. The ends lost 4 bases at V and 1 base at J; junction bases unmatched: 7. CDR1 and CDR2 from the germline V gene are PRHDT and FYEKMQ (reference sequence). CDR3 sequence: CASSSRLAGGQGTDTQYF. CDR3 nucleotide sequence: TGTGCCAGCAGCTCACGACTAGCGGGGGGGCAGGGCACAGATACGCAGTATTTT.

J is TRBJ2-5 and V is TRBV29-1, with a tentative D call TRBD1 (6 bases). There are 11 residues in the CDR3. Germline V gives CDR1 SQVTM, CDR2 ANQGSEA. Trimming cost V 6 bases and J 5 bases, with 10 bases left between them. The CDR3 coding sequence is TGCAGCGTGGGGGCGGAGGAGACCCAGTACTTC. This gives the protein CSVGAEETQYF.

This chain joins TRBV5-1 and TRBJ2-1, with D perhaps matching TRBD2 (6 bases). CDR1 is SGHRS and CDR2 is YFSETQ in the germline V gene. V lost 4 bases and J lost 2, with 13 bases in between. The CDR3 sequence is 15 residues long. CDR3 sequence: CASSSRLGTYNEQFF. Written as DNA, the CDR3 is TGCGCCAGCAGCAGCCGACTAGGGACCTACAATGAGCAGTTCTTC.

In nucleotides, the CDR3 is TGTGCCATCAGACCCGGACTAGCGGGGGGGCAGGGAAATGAGCAGTTCTTC. Translating it yields CAIRPGLAGGQGNEQFF. The chain combines TRBV10-3 with TRBJ2-1; 15 bases match TRBD2. V was pared by 6 bases and J by 7 bases, with 10 bases of the junction left unmatched. CDR3 size: 17 residues. Germline-derived CDR1 and CDR2 are ENHRY and SYGVKD.

The J gene is TRBJ2-4, the V gene TRBV15, with D tentatively TRBD1 (6 bases). The CDR3 is 18 residues long. V was cut by 3 bases and J by 2 bases, with 20 bases left in between. The V gene's germline CDR1 is LNHNV and CDR2 YYDKDF (reference sequence). The chain's CDR3 is CATSRASRKGEPKNIQYF. For the CDR3, the DNA is TGTGCCACCAGCAGGGCGAGCCGAAAGGGGGAACCCAAAAACATTCAGTACTTC.

CDR3 DNA sequence: TGTGCCAGTAGTATGGGCTCGAGGGCTTACAATGAGCAGTTCTTC. It yields the protein CASSMGSRAYNEQFF. The chain employs TRBV19 and TRBJ2-1, with TRBD2 as a possible D gene (5 bases). The germline V and J ends were trimmed by 3 bases and 4 bases, with 13 bases remaining between them. This CDR3 contains 15 residues. Germline V gene lookup returns CDR1 LNHDA and CDR2 SQIVND (reference sequence).

Notes on this clone: Sequence at one end of the junction differs from germline and may be a read error. The identical CDR3 is also encoded by other nucleotide sequences in the sample. The genes are TRBV7-2 and TRBJ2-7; 8 nucleotides match TRBD1. Germline loops: CDR1 SGHTA, CDR2 FQGNSA. This CDR3 contains 16 residues. This CDR3 reads CASSLAGQGISYEQYF. The CDR3 coding sequence is TGTGCCAGCAGCCTAGCTGGACAGGGCATTTCCTACGAGCAGTACTTC. The full variable domain, completed using reference TRBV7-2 and TRBJ2-7, is GAGVSQSPSNKVTEKGKDVELRCDPISGHTALYWYRQSLGQGLEFLIYFQGNSAPDKSGLPSDRFSAERTGGSVSTLTIQRTQQEDSAVYLCASSLAGQGISYEQYFGPGTRLTVT.

The chain has TRBV7-6 and TRBJ2-3, with D tentatively TRBD2 (6 bases). Between the trimmed V and J ends, which lost 1 base and 5 bases, there was a span of 19 bases. This CDR3 comprises 17 residues. Germline assignment: CDR1 SGHVS and CDR2 FNYEAQ. CDR3 in DNA: TGTGCCAGCAGCTTAGGGCTTTTCGGGGGAACAGGAGATACGCAGTATTTT. Residues: CASSLGLFGGTGDTQYF.

This clone is a singleton in its sample. V usage is TRBV2 and J usage is TRBJ1-1; 10 nucleotides agree with TRBD1. The CDR3 loop spans 17 amino acids. The trim removed 3 bases at V and 5 bases at J, leaving 12 bases unmatched. CDR1 SNHLY and CDR2 FYNNEI come from the germline V gene. The DNA of the CDR3 is TGTGCCAGCAGTGATGACTGGTTACAGGGACAGGGGACTGAAGCTTTCTTT. This translates into CASSDDWLQGQGTEAFF. The full variable domain, in which reference TRBV2 and TRBJ1-1 provide the parts outside the CDR3, is EPEVTQTPSHQVTQMGQEVILRCVPISNHLYFYWYRQILGQKVEFLVSFYNNEISEKSEIFDDQFSVERPDGSNFTLKIRSTKLEDSAMYFCASSDDWLQGQGTEAFFGQGTRLTVV.

For the CDR3, the DNA is TGCGCCAGCGTAGGCGACCCGGGCACTGAAGCTTTCTTT. This encodes CASVGDPGTEAFF. The rearrangement uses TRBV5-1 and TRBJ1-1; D is ambiguous. The germline gives CDR1 SGHRS, CDR2 YFSETQ. V lost 7 bases and J 4 bases, leaving 14 bases between the germline ends. This CDR3 region has 13 residues.

This chain joins TRBV19 and TRBJ2-7; maybe TRBD1 (5 bases). From germline, CDR1 is LNHDA and CDR2 SQIVND (reference sequence). This CDR3 has 15 amino acids. Trimming cost V 1 base and J 3 bases, with 13 bases left between them. The CDR3 nucleotides read TGTGCCAGTAGTATAGGGGGCGCGGAACTCTACGAGCAGTACTTC. It translates to CASSIGGAELYEQYF.

This chain uses TRBV7-9 with TRBJ2-1; D is possibly TRBD2 (7 bases). Trimming pared 5 bases from V and 1 base from J, leaving 15 bases between. CDR3 length: 16 amino acids. From germline, CDR1 is SEHNR and CDR2 FQNEAQ (reference sequence). The CDR3 DNA sequence: TGTGCCAGCAGCCACCGGGGGGCCATATCCTACAATGAGCAGTTCTTC. Translated: CASSHRGAISYNEQFF. The full variable domain, completed using reference TRBV7-9 and TRBJ2-1, is DTGVSQNPRHKITKRGQNVTFRCDPISEHNRLYWYRQTLGQGPEFLTYFQNEAQLEKSRLLSDRFSAERPKGSFSTLEIQRTEQGDSAMYLCASSHRGAISYNEQFFGPGTRLTVL.

This chain uses TRBV6-5 with TRBJ2-5; 7 bases are a match to TRBD1. The closer fit of TRBJ2-7 to the DNA end suggests the J call may be wrong. Germline assignment: CDR1 MNHEY and CDR2 SVGAGI. The CDR3 length is 15 residues. The DNA of the CDR3 is TGTGCCAGCAGTAAAGACAGGGAGCGTCCCTACGAGCAGTACTTC. Translation: CASSKDRERPYEQYF.

The chain uses TRBV7-2 and TRBJ2-7; TRBD1 matches at 8 bases. The junction had 3 bases not matched to a gene; V was cut back by 0 bases and J by 2 bases. Germline CDR1 reads SGHTA; CDR2 reads FQGNSA. This CDR3 is built from 15 residues. The CDR3 coding sequence is TGTGCCAGCAGCTTAGCTCAGGGGGCCACCTACGAGCAGTACTTC. Its translation: CASSLAQGATYEQYF.

V gene TRBV2 combines with J gene TRBJ2-1, with 10 bases lining up with TRBD2. Trimming took 6 bases from V and 9 from J; bases not matched to a gene: 11. Germline V gene lookup returns CDR1 SNHLY and CDR2 FYNNEI. The CDR3 covers 15 residues. The CDR3 nucleotides read TGTGCCAGCAGAGGAGGGCTAGCGGGGGAGGGTGAGCAGTTCTTC. Encoded protein: CASRGGLAGEGEQFF.

This clone was seen once. The rearrangement links TRBV29-1 to TRBJ2-3; the D is unclear. This CDR3 contains 16 residues. V lost 7 bases and J lost 1, with 21 bases in between. The germline V gene encodes CDR1 SQVTM and CDR2 ANQGSEA. The CDR3 sequence is CSAFCGTVRGTDTQYF. Here the CDR3 DNA reads TGCAGCGCCTTCTGCGGAACCGTGCGTGGCACAGATACGCAGTATTTT.

V is TRBV5-4 and J is TRBJ2-7; the D gene is possibly TRBD1 (5 bases). Germline CDR1 and CDR2: SGHNT and YYREEE (reference sequence). The V gene lost 2 bases and the J gene lost 1 base, with 10 bases spanning the gap. The length of the CDR3 is 14 residues. The DNA of the CDR3 is TGTGCCAGCAGCTTTGGGTCAGGGTCCTACGAGCAGTACTTC. Its protein product is CASSFGSGSYEQYF.